The text below deals with one T cell receptor (beta chain). What antigen it recognizes has not been identified. Per-base quality was not reported, and no clone a single base away is much larger than it. The data stem from a study of blood T cell repertoires in COVID-19 (dated by TCRdb to 2020 to 2022). Describing the broader study: Collaborator samples came from the United States, Italy and Spain and covered acute and convalescent phases of COVID-19. Deeply sampled blood TCRbeta repertoires from subjects exposed to, actively infected with, or recovered from COVID-19 were included in the dataset. Samples were obtained from the ongoing ImmuneRACE study (first 160 participants) and from some 1,300 subjects provided by 6 global collaborators. The material from the prospective study consisted of cDNA or gDNA derived from T cells, B-cell-depleted T cells, or PBMCs. A freely available public database, intended as a resource for researchers studying the immune response to SARS-CoV-2, is where the repertoires were released. HLA class I and class II types, where available, came from metadata supplied by the sample provider rather than from assay-based typing. Sample metadata almost always included a de-identified subject ID, COVID-19 status, age in years and sex. The paper's findings and limits, for the study overall: The amount of clinical and demographic metadata varied by source and participant and was provided uncurated.

Reading the germline V gene gives CDR1 KGHSH and CDR2 LQKENI. CDR3 length: 15 amino acids, cysteine to phenylalanine. Only CDR3 DNA remains: 45 bases, in frame from the first base. V ends up 3 bases short and J 0 bases short, with an unmatched junction base count of 4. A second Seattle source provided samples from volunteer blood donors who had recovered from COVID-19. Whole blood was collected in K2EDTA tubes by collaborating institutions according to the institutions' own protocols. For TCRbeta analysis, collaborator samples were shipped as frozen whole blood, as isolated PBMCs, or as DNA extracted from either sample type. TCRbeta CDR3 regions were amplified from genomic DNA by means of the immunoSEQ Assay, a bias-controlled multiplex PCR. The published analysis was carried out like this. Nucleated cell counts per sample were estimated from amplification of reference gene primers within the assay. To quantify the absolute abundance of each unique TCRbeta CDR3 rearrangement, sequence reads were collapsed and filtered. Productive Simpson clonality was computed per sample as the square root of Simpson's diversity index over productive rearrangements. TCRdb provides this immuneACCESS table in a form limited to in-frame rearrangements. Some clones are lacking; in checked studies, under half of them reflect an unresolved V gene, and why the rest are absent is not known. The DNA gave D and trimming, while V, J and clone size come from that table. The table for this sample lists 200,000 to 250,000 clones; about 85% of them were counted only once. Less than 15% of the sample belongs to the ten largest clones.

The receptor comes from a woman younger than 30 who had recovered from COVID-19. Sequencing used peripheral blood. In this chain, TRBV18 is recombined with TRBJ1-2, with 7 bases in between that match TRBD1. The CDR3 protein sequence reads: CASSPTGEANYGYTF. The DNA reads TGTGCCAGCTCACCTACAGGGGAGGCTAACTATGGCTACACCTTC.